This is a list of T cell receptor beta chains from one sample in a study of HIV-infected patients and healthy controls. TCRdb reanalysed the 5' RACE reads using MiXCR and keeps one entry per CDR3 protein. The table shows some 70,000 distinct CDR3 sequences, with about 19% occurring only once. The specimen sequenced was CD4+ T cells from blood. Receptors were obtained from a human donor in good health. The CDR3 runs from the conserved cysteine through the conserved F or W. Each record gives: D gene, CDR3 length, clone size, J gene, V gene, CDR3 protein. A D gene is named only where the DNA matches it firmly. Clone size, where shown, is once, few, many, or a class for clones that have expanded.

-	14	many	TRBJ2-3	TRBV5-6	CASSFLQTTDTQYF
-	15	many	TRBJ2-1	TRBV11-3	CASSLRGRGYNEQFF
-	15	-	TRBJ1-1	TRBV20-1	CSARDGQGLNTEAFF
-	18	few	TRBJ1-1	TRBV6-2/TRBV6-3	CASSYSLGIRVMNTEAFF
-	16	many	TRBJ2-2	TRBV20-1	CSAANPRVLSTGELFF
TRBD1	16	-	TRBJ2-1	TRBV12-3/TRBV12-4	CASTLGMTGVHNEQFF
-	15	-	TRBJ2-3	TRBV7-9	CASSEPTLSTDTQYF
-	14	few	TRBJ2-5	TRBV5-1	CASSLEGPQETQYF
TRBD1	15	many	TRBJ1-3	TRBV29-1	CSVEDPGGTGNTIYF
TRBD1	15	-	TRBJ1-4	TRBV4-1	CASSQVGTGNEKLFF
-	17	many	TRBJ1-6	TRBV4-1	CASSQSRDRRNNSPLHF
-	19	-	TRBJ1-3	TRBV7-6	CASSLEVPGPTSSGNTIYF
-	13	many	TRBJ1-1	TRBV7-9	CASSSGDGTEAFF
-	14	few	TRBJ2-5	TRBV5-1	CASSLVGPGETQYF
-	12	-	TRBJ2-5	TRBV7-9	CASSLDQETQYF
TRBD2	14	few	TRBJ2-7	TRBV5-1	CASSLGAGGGEQYF
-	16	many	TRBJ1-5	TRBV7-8	CASSLARQGPNQPQHF
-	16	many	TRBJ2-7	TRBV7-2	CASSLGSQLASYEQYF
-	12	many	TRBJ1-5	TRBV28	CASSSNNQPQHF
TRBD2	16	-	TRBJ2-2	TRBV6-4	CASSFTSGRGSGELFF
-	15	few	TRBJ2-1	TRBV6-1	CASRDGITTYNEQFF
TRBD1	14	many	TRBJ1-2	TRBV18	CASSNRDSLYGYTF
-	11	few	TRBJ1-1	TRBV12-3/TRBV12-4	CASSPHKGAFF
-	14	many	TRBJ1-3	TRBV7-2	CASSFGPSGNTIYF
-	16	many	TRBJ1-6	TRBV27	CAHLTPAGLLLSPLHF
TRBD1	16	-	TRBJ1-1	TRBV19	CASSPLTGFMNTEAFF
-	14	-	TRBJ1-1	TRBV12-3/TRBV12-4	CASSVTGENTEAFF
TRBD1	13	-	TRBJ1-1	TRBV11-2	CASSSDRGRGAFF
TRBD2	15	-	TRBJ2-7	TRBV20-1	CSARIAGGPVYEQYF
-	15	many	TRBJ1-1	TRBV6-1	CASSGANGGNTEAFF
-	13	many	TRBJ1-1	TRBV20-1	CSALQPLNTEAFF
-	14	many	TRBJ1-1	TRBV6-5	CATEVWGGNTEAFF
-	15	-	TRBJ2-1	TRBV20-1	CSARDARSSYNEQFF
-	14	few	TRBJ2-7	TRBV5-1	CASSFESGPYEQYF
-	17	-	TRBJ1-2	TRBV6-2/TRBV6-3	CASSYSILTGPNYGYTF
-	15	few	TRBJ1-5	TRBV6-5	CASRPGGGGGLPQHF
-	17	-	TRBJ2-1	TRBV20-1	CSARDMGNAGSSNEQFF
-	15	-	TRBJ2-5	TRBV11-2	CASSLKGHHQETQYF
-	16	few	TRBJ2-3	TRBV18	CASSPLEGVLTDTQYF
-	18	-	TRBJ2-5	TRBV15	CATSREFWVRLKQETQYF
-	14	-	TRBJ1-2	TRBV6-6	CASSRPGSSYGYTF
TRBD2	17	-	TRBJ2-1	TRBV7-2	CASSLAPSGTSYNEQFF
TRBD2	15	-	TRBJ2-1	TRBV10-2	CASSTGTSGNNEQFF
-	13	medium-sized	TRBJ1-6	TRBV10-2	CASMVGGISPLHF
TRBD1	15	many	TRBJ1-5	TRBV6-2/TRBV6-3	CASRTGTGDNQPQHF
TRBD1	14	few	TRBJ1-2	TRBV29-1	CSVETGAGNYGYTF
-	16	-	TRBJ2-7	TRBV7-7	CASSFTGTPGPYEQYF
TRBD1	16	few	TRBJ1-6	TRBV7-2	CASSSRQGVNNSPLHF
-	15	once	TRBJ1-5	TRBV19	CASIDTGTSRQPQHF
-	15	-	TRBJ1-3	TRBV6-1	CASSVRGDSGNTIYF
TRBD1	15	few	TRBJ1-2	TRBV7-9	CASSRTGERNYGYTF
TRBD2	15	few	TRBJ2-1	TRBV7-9	CAPHRLAGVHNEQFF
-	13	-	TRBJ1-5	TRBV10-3	CAISESGDQPQHF
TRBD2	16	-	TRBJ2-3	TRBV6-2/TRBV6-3	CASSYDEGLVADTQYF